This is a list of T cell receptor beta chains from one sample in a study of cytomegalovirus exposure and HLA in healthy donors. TCRdb's table, derived via immunoSEQ multiplex PCR, lists solely in-frame clones and lacks some. The table records about 120,000 clones, about three fifths of them present only once. Input material: PBMCs. All receptors come from a woman between 40 and 55 years old in good health and CMV-seropositive. Each CDR3 is given with its conserved first and last residue. D genes are given only for firm matches. Clone size is shown for a subset of rows, as once, few, many or a class of expanded clone.

d_call	v_call	j_call	clone_size	cdr3_nt	cdr3_aa
TRBD1	TRBV6-1	TRBJ2-7	few	TGTGCCAGCAGTTCCTTCGTGCGGACAGGCTACGAGCAGTACTTC	CASSSFVRTGYEQYF
TRBD2	TRBV2	TRBJ2-7	-	TGTGCCAGCGGGGGCGGGGGGCCCGGCGAGCAGTACTTC	CASGGGGPGEQYF
TRBD1	TRBV4-1	TRBJ1-1	once	TGCGCCAGCAGCCCGGAAGGGGCGGACAGGGAAGCTTTCTTT	CASSPEGADREAFF
-	TRBV9	TRBJ2-3	-	TGTGCCAGCACCGGAGGGAGCACAGATACGCAGTATTTT	CASTGGSTDTQYF
-	TRBV30	TRBJ2-5	-	TGTGCCTGGAGTGTCCAGGCGCAAGAGACCCAGTACTTC	CAWSVQAQETQYF
TRBD2	TRBV5-6	TRBJ2-4	few	TGTGCCAGCAGCCCCTTCCGGGAGGGCCTCCAAAACATTCAGTACTTC	CASSPFREGLQNIQYF
-	TRBV5-1	TRBJ2-2	-	TGCGCCAGCAGCTTGCTGCGCGGGGACACCGGGGAGCTGTTTTTT	CASSLLRGDTGELFF
-	TRBV5-4	TRBJ2-7	-	TGTGCCAGCAGCTGGACGACAGGTGGTTTCGACGAGCAGTACTTC	CASSWTTGGFDEQYF
TRBD1	TRBV10-3	TRBJ2-5	-	TGTGCCATCAGTACAGGGGGTTTGGAGACCCAGTACTTC	CAISTGGLETQYF
-	TRBV7-9	TRBJ1-1	few	TGTGCCAGCAGCTTAGCGTACCCTAGGGGGGCTTTCTTT	CASSLAYPRGAFF
-	TRBV6-1	TRBJ2-7	-	TGTGCCAGCAGTGATACATACAGCTCCTACGAGCAGTACTTC	CASSDTYSSYEQYF
-	TRBV5-1	TRBJ2-6	-	TGCGCCAGCAGCTTGGCCCTACGCTCTGGGGCCAACGTCCTGACTTTC	CASSLALRSGANVLTF